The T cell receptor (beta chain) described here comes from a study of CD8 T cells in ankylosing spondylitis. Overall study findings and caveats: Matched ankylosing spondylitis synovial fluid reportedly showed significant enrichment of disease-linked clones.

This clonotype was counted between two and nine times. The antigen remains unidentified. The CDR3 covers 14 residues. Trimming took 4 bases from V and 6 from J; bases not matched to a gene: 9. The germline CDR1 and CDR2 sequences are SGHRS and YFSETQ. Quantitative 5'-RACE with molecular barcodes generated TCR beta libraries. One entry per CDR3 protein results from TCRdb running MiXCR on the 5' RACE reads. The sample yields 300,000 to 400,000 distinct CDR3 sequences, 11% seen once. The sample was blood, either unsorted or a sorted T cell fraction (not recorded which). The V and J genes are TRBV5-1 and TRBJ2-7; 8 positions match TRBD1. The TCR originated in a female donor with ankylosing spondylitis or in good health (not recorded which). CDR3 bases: TGCGCCAGCAGCACTCACGGACAGGGATCCGAGCAGTACTTC. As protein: CASSTHGQGSEQYF.